This T cell receptor (beta chain) was identified during a study of CD8+CD57+ T cells in acquired aplastic anemia. On the study more broadly: The study obtained an average of 3.2 ug of DNA from sorted CD4+ and CD8+ cells.

The ends lost 10 bases at V and 3 bases at J; junction bases unmatched: 12. This CDR3 region has 14 residues. Germline V gene data show CDR1 as SNHLY and CDR2 as FYNNEI. To note about this clonotype: The target antigen is unknown.

General study points: Significant differences in CD8+ Simpson's diversity were not observed between patients and controls.

Previously, flow cytometry had revealed CD8+CD57+ cell expansion in the patients chosen for sequencing. The template used for profiling TCR beta VDJ and CDR3 was genomic DNA. MiXCR was run by TCRdb on the reads, yielding one entry per CDR3 protein. This sample has 270,000 or so distinct CDR3 sequences, with approximately 79% found just once. The receptor comes from a human donor with aplastic anemia. V is TRBV2 and J is TRBJ2-7, with TRBD1 identical over 7 bases. Input material: sorted CD4+, CD8+, or CD8+CD57+ T cells (not recorded which) from PBMCs. The CDR3, as DNA: TGTGCCACCACGAGAGACAGGGAAGGCTACGAGCAGTACTTC. Translated: CATTRDREGYEQYF.